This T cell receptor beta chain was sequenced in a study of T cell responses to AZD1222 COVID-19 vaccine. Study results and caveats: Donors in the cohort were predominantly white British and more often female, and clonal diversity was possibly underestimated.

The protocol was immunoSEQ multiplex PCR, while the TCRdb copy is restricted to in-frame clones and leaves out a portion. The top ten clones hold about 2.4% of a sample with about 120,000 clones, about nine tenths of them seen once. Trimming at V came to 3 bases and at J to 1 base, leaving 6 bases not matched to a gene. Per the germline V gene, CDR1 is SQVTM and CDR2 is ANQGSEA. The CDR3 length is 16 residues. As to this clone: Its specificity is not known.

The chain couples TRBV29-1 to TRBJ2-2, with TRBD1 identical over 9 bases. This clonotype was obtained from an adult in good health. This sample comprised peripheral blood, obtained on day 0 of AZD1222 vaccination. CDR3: CSVELTGGQNTGELFF. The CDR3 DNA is TGCAGCGTTGAGTTAACAGGGGGCCAGAACACCGGGGAGCTGTTTTTT.